This section outlines one T cell receptor (beta chain) sequence together with its context. The germline V gene has CDR1 MDHEN and CDR2 SYDVKM. Trimming cost V 5 bases and J 7 bases, with 12 bases left between them. This CDR3 is built from 13 residues. This entry belongs to a study of T cell changes during pregnancy in multiple sclerosis. The method was immunoSEQ multiplex PCR; TCRdb's version includes in-frame clones alone and lacks a portion of them. The sample holds tens of thousands of clones, about 92% seen once. This sequence was found in a female donor with multiple sclerosis, enrolled in a pregnancy study. This sequence joins TRBV28 and TRBJ2-1, with unresolved D. Sequenced here: peripheral blood, sampled in the second trimester of pregnancy. The CDR3 region has the DNA TGTGCCAGCAGTCGTGTGGGCTGGAATGAGCAGTTCTTC. Amino acids: CASSRVGWNEQFF.